These 4 T cell receptor beta chains came from one sample sequenced in a study of T cell responses to AZD1222 COVID-19 vaccine. Clones were sequenced by immunoSEQ multiplex PCR, and TCRdb holds only the in-frame ones, with some missing. Seen here are approximately 160,000 clones, around 93% observed once, and the top ten hold under 5%. The source was peripheral blood, collected on day 0 of AZD1222 vaccination. These receptors all come from an adult in good health.

The CDR3 here is CATSDLDSTYTGELFF. CDR3 sequence (DNA): TGTGCCACCAGTGACCTAGACAGTACTTACACCGGGGAGCTGTTTTTT. The chain has TRBV24-1 and TRBJ2-2, with a tentative D call TRBD1 (5 bases). This CDR3 is 16 amino acids long. Looked up from germline, CDR1 is KGHDR and CDR2 is SFDVKD. V shed 4 bases and J shed 3 bases, with 14 bases lying between them.

The rearrangement uses TRBV5-1 and TRBJ2-3; 9 nucleotides agree with TRBD2. Germline V gives CDR1 SGHRS, CDR2 YFSETQ. V was pared by 0 bases and J by 2 bases, with 7 bases of the junction left unmatched. This CDR3 has 17 amino acids. CDR3 protein: CASSLGGTSLFTDTQYF. CDR3 DNA sequence: TGCGCCAGCAGCTTGGGGGGGACTAGCTTATTCACAGATACGCAGTATTTT.

The chain links TRBV28 to TRBJ1-5, with 8 bases fitting TRBD1. CDR1 is MDHEN and CDR2 is SYDVKM in the germline V gene. V was clipped by 5 bases and J by 3 bases; unmatched bases: 6. This CDR3 spans 15 amino acids. CDR3 DNA: TGTGCCAGCAGTGACAGGGGAAGGGACAATCAGCCCCAGCATTTT. This gives the protein CASSDRGRDNQPQHF.

In DNA, the CDR3 is TGTGCCAGCAGCTTAGGGACGGCGAACACCGGGGAGCTGTTTTTT. It codes for CASSLGTANTGELFF. V and J are TRBV7-8 and TRBJ2-2, with D unclear. CDR1 SGHVS and CDR2 FQNEAQ come from the germline V gene. V was trimmed by 1 base and J by 0 bases, leaving 6 bases between them. The CDR3 has 15 residues.